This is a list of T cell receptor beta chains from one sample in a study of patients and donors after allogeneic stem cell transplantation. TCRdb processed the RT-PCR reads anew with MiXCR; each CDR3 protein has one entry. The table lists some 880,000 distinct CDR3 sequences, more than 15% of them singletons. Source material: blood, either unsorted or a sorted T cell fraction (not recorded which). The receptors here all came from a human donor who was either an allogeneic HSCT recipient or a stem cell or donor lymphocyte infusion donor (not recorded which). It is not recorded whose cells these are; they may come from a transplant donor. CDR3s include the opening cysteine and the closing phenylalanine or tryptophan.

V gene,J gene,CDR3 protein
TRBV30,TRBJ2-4,CAWGFGTSLAKNIQYF
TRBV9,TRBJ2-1,CASSPPPYYNEQFF
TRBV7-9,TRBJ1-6,CASSSSGGVINSPLHF
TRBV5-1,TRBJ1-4,CASSLGGELKTEKLFF
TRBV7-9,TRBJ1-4,CASSFRQGTEKLFF
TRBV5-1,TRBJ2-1,CASSSRVAYNEQFF
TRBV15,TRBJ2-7,CATSRDRRTGVHEQYF
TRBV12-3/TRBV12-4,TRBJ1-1,CASALGGLSGTEAFF
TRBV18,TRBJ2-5,CASSPPAGQETQYF
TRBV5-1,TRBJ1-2,CASSLADSSYGYTF
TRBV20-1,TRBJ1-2,CSAESDRGNYGYTF
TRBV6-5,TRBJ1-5,CASSYSGGEQPQHF
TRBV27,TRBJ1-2,CASSNGGNYGYTF
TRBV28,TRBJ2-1,CASRLLLRAYNEQFF
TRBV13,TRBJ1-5,CASSLGGGTHQPQHF
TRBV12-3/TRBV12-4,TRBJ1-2,CASSLVDYTF
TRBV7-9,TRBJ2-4,CASSLGEGRSKNIQYF
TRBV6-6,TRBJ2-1,CATLGNEQFF
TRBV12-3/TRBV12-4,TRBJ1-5,CASSLYNGQPQHF
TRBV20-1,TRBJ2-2,CSATGRTNTGELFF
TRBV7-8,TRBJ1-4,CASSLVPGPNEKLFF
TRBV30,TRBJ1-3,CAWSPQGSTIYF
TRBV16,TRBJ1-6,CASSLVGQLNSPLHF
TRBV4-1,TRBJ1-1,CASSQDGGNTEAFF
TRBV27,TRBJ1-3,CASSQQGNGNTIYF
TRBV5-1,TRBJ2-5,CASSSGQGTQETQYF
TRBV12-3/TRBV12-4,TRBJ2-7,CASSLGQGTNEQYF
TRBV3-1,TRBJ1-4,CASSLRQGGGEKLFF
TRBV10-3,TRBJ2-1,CAISGVSGTDNEQFF
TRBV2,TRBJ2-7,CASNGAYEQYF
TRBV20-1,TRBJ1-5,CSASMAGGRQPQHF
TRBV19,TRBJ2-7,CASSIFGGREQYF
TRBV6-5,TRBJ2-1,CASSSRARGLWDEQFF
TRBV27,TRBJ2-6,CASTVNGRETNSGANVLTF
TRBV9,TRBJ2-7,CASSVDFFSYEQYF
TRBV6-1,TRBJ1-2,CASTLEGENYGYTF
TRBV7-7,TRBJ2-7,CASSRGLHGTGYEQYF
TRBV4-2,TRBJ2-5,CASSQAGWTGGGETQYF
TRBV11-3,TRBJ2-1,CASMGVPAGNNEQFF
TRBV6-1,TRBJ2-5,CASTRGGTQETQYF
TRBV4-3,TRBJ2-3,CASSQEPGDTQYF
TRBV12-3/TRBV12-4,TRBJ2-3,CASSLDRGRFGDTQYF
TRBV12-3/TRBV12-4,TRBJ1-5,CASKQRDNNQPQHF
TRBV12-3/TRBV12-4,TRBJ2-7,CASSRKLAGGSYEQYF
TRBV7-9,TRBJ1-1,CASSSDSRSEAFF
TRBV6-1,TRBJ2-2,CASSKTGTGELFF
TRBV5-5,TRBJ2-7,CASSFWGYEQYF
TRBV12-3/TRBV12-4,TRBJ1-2,CASSLGQARGYGYTF
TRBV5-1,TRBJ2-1,CASSLGLAGFYNEQFF
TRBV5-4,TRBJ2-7,CASSPHNTYEQYF
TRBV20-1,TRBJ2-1,CSARVRGRRLEFF
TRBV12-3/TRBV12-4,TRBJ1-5,CASSSGKNQPQHF
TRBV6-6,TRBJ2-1,CASLNSGGRGQFF
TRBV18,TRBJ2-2,CASSPGHPGAGELFF
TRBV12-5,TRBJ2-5,CASGLGPGLEEETQYF
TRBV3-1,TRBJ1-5,CASSQAVGSNQPQHF
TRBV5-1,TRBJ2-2,CASSSPVPGQMNTGELFF
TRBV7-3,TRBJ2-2,CASSRTVNTGELFF
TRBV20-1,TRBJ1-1,CSAAPGTTNTEAFF
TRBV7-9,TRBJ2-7,CASSVSPWEQYF